The T cell receptor (beta chain) described here comes from a study of a mutant IDH1 vaccine in newly diagnosed glioma. A note on this clone: The target antigen is unknown.

Produced via immunoSEQ multiplex PCR; TCRdb's table is partial and in-frame only. Counted here are 30,000 to 40,000 clones, 90% occurring once; the ten biggest clones make up 5.1%. The CDR3 is 15 amino acids. Deletions cut 4 bases from V and 7 bases from J, with 15 bases between. The germline CDR1 and CDR2 sequences are SGHRS and YFSETQ. Time point here: week 47, end of study. A single vaccine dose contained 300 ug of mutant IDH1 20-mer peptide, and topical imiquimod was used with it. Donors' newly diagnosed IDH1-mutant WHO grade 3 or 4 astrocytomas lacked nuclear ATRX. The chain is built from TRBV5-1 and TRBJ2-6; possibly TRBD1 or TRBD2 for D (5 bases each). Material: PBMCs, obtained from a glioma patient whose treatment included an IDH1 peptide vaccine. The TCR was taken from a woman between 35 and 50 years old with glioma. The CDR3: CASSHGALNANVLTF. The CDR3 region has the DNA TGCGCCAGCAGCCACGGGGCCCTTAACGCCAACGTCCTGACTTTC.